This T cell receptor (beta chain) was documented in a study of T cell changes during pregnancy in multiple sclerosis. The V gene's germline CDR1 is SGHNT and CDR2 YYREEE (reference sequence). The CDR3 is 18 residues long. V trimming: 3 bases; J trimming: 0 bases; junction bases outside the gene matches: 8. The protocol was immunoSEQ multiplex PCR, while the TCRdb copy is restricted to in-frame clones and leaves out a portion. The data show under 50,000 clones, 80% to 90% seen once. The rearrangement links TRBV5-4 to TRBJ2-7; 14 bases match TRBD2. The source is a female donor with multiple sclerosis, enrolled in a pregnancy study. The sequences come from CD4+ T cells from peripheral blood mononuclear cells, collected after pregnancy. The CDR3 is CASSSGLAGGHFSYEQYF. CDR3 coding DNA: TGTGCCAGCAGCTCAGGACTAGCGGGAGGCCACTTCTCCTACGAGCAGTACTTC. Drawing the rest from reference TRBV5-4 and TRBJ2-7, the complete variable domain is ETGVTQSPTHLIKTRGQQVTLRCSSQSGHNTVSWYQQALGQGPQFIFQYYREEENGRGNFPPRFSGLQFPNYSSELNVNALELDDSALYLCASSSGLAGGHFSYEQYFGPGTRLTVT.